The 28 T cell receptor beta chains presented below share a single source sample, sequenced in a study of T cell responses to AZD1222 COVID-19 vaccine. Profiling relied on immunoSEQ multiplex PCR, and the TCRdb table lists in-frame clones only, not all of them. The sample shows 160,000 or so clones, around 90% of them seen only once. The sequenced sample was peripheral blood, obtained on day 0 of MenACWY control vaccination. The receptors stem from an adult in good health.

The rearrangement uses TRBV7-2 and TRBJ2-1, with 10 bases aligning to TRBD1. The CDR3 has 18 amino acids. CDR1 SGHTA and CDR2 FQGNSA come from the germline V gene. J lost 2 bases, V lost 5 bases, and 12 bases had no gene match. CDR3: CASSRPGTGDSAYNEQFF. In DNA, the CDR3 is TGTGCCAGCAGCCGTCCCGGGACAGGGGATAGCGCCTACAATGAGCAGTTCTTC.

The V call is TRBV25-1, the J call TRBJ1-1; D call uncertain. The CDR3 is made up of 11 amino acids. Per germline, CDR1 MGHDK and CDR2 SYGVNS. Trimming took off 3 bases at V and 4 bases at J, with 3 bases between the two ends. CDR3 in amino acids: CASSDSTEAFF. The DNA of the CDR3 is TGTGCCAGCAGTGACAGCACTGAAGCTTTCTTT. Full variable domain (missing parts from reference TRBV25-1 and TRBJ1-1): EADIYQTPRYLVIGTGKKITLECSQTMGHDKMYWYQQDPGMELHLIHYSYGVNSTEKGDLSSESTVSRIRTEHFPLTLESARPSHTSQYLCASSDSTEAFFGQGTRLTVV.

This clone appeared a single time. CDR3 DNA: TGTGCCAGCAGTGCCTACAGGGGAGGTTATAATTCACCCCTCCACTTT. Amino acid sequence: CASSAYRGGYNSPLHF. The chain combines TRBV27 with TRBJ1-6; 7 nucleotides agree with TRBD1. The CDR3 has 16 residues. V dropped 5 bases and J dropped 4; count of bases not matched to a gene: 8. CDR1 is MNHEY and CDR2 is SMNVEV in the germline V gene (reference sequence).

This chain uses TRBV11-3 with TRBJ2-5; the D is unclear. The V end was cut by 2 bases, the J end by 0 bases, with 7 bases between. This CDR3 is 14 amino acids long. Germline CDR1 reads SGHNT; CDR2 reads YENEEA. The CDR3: CASSLSRYQETQYF. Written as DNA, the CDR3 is TGTGCCAGCAGCTTATCCAGGTACCAAGAGACCCAGTACTTC.

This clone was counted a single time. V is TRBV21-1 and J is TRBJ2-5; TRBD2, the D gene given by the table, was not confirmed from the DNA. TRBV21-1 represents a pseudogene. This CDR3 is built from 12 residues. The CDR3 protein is CASSLKRETQYF. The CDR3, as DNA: TGTGCCAGCAGCCTTAAGAGGGAGACCCAGTACTTC.

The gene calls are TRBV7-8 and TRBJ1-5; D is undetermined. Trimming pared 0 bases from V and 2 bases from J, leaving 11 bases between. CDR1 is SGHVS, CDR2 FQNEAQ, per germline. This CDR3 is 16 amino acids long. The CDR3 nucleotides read TGTGCCAGCAGCTTAGCTTTTTCGGCAGGCAATCAGCCCCAGCATTTT. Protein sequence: CASSLAFSAGNQPQHF.

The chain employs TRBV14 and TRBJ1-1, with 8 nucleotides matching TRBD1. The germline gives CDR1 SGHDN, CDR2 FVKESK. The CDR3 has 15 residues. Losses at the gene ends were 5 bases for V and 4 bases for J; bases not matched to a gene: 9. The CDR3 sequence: CASSSTGTGFTEAFF. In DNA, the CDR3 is TGTGCCAGCAGCTCGACCGGGACAGGCTTCACTGAAGCTTTCTTT.

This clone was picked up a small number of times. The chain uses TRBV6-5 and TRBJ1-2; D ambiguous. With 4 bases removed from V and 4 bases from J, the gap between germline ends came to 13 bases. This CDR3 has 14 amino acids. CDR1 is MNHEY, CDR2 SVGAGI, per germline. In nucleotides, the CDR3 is TGTGCCAGCAGTTCTGGCCAGGAGTTCTATGGCTACACCTTC. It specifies CASSSGQEFYGYTF.

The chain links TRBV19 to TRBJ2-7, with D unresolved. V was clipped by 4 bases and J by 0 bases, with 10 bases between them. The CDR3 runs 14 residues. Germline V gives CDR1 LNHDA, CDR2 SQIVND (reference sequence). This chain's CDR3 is CASSSRTNSYEQYF. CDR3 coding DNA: TGTGCCAGTAGTAGCCGGACGAACTCCTACGAGCAGTACTTC. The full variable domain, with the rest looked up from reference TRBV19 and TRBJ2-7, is DGGITQSPKYLFRKEGQNVTLSCEQNLNHDAMYWYRQDPGQGLRLIYYSQIVNDFQKGDIAEGYSVSREKKESFPLTVTSAQKNPTAFYLCASSSRTNSYEQYFGPGTRLTVT.

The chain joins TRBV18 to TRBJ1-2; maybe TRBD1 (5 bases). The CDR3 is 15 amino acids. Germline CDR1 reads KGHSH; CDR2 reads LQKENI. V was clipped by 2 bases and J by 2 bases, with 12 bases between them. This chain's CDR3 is CASSPGIGVNYGYTF. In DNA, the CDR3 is TGTGCCAGCTCACCAGGGATAGGGGTCAACTATGGCTACACCTTC.

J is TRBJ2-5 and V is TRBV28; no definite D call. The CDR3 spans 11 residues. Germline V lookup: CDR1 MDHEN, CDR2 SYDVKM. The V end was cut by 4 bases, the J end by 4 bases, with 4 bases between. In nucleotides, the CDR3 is TGTGCCAGCAGTTCGGCAGAGACCCAGTACTTC. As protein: CASSSAETQYF.

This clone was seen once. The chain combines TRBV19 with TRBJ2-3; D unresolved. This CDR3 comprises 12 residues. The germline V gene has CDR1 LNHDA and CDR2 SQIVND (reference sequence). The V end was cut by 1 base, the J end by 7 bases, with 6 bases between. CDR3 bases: TGTGCCAGTAGTATAGTCGAGCATACGCAGTATTTT. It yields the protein CASSIVEHTQYF. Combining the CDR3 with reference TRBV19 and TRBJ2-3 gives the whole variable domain DGGITQSPKYLFRKEGQNVTLSCEQNLNHDAMYWYRQDPGQGLRLIYYSQIVNDFQKGDIAEGYSVSREKKESFPLTVTSAQKNPTAFYLCASSIVEHTQYFGPGTRLTVL.

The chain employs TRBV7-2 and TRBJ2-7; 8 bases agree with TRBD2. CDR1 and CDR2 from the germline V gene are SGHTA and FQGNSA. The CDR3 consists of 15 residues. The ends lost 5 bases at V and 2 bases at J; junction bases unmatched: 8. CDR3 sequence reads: CASSLSGSPTYEQYF. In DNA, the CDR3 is TGTGCCAGCAGCCTCAGCGGGAGCCCGACCTACGAGCAGTACTTC.

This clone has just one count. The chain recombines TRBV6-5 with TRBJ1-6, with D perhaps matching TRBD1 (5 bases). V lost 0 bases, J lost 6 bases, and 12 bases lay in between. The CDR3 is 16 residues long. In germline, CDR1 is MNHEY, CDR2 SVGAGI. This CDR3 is CASSYSAGTGNSPLHF. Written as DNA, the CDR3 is TGTGCCAGCAGTTACTCGGCGGGGACGGGTAATTCACCCCTCCACTTT.

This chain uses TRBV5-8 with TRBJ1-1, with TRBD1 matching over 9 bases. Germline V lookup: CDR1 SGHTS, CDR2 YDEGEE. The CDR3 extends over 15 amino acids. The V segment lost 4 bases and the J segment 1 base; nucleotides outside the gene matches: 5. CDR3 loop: CASSGTGWGNTEAFF. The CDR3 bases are TGTGCCAGCAGCGGGACAGGGTGGGGGAACACTGAAGCTTTCTTT.

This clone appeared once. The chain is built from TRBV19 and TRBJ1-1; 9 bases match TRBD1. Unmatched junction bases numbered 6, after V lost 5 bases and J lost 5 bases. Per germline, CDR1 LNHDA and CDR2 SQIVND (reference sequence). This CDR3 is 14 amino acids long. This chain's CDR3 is CASSATGGSTEAFF. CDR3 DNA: TGTGCCAGTAGTGCAACAGGGGGCTCGACTGAAGCTTTCTTT.

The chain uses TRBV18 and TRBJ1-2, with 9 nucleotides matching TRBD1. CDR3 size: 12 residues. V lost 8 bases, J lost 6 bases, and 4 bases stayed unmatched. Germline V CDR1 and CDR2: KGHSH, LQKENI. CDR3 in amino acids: CASQDRGNGYTF. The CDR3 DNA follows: TGTGCCAGCCAGGACAGGGGTAATGGCTACACCTTC. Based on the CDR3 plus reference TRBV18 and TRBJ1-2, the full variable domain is NAGVMQNPRHLVRRRGQEARLRCSPMKGHSHVYWYRQLPEEGLKFMVYLQKENIIDESGMPKERFSAEFPKEGPSILRIQQVVRGDSAAYFCASQDRGNGYTFGSGTRLTVV.

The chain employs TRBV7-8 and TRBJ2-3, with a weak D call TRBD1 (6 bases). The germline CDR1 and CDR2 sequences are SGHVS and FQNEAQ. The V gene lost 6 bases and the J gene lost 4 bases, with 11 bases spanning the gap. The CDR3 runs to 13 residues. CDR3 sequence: CASRITGSDTQYF. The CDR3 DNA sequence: TGTGCCAGCAGAATAACAGGGTCAGATACGCAGTATTTT.

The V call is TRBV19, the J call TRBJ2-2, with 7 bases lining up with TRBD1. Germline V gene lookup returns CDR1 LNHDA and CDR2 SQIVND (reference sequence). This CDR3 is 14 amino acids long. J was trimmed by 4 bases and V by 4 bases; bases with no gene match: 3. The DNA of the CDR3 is TGTGCCAGTAGTACACAGGGGACCACCGGGGAGCTGTTTTTT. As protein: CASSTQGTTGELFF.

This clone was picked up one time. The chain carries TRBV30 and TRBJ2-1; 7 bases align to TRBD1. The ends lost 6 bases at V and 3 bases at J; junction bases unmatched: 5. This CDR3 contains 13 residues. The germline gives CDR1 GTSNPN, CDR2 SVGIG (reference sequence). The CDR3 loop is CACRQGDYNEQFF. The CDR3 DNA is TGTGCCTGCCGACAGGGCGACTACAATGAGCAGTTCTTC.

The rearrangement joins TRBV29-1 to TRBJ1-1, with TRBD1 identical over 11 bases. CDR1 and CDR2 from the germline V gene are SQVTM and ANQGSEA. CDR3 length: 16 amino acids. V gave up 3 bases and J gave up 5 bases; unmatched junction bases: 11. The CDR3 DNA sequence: TGCAGCGTTGATGGACAGGGGGCAAAAACTTGGACTGAAGCTTTCTTT. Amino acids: CSVDGQGAKTWTEAFF.

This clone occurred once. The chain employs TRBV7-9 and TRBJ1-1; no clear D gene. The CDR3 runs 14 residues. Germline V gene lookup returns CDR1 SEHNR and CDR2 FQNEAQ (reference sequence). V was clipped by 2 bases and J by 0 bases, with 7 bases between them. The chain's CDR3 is CASSLTRLNTEAFF. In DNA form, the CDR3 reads TGTGCCAGCAGCTTAACCCGATTGAACACTGAAGCTTTCTTT.

The CDR3 loop reads CASSLFSNQPQHF. The CDR3, as DNA: TGTGCCAGTAGTTTATTTAGCAATCAGCCCCAGCATTTT. V gene TRBV19 combines with J gene TRBJ1-5, with unresolved D. The germline V and J ends were trimmed by 5 bases and 0 bases, with 5 bases remaining between them. Germline V gives CDR1 LNHDA, CDR2 SQIVND (reference sequence). There are 13 residues in the CDR3.

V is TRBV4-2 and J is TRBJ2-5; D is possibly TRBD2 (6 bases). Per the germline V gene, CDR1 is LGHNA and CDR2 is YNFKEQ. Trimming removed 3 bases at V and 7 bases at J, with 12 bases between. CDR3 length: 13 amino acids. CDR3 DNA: TGTGCCAGCAGCCATCCTAGCGAAGGGACCCAGTACTTC. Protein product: CASSHPSEGTQYF.

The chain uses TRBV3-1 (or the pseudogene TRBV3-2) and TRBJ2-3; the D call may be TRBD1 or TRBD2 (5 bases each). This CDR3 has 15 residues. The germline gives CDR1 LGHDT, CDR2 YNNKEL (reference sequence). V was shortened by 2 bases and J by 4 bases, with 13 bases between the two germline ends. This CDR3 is CASSQPRGESDTQYF. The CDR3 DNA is TGTGCCAGCAGCCAACCTAGAGGGGAGTCAGATACGCAGTATTTT.

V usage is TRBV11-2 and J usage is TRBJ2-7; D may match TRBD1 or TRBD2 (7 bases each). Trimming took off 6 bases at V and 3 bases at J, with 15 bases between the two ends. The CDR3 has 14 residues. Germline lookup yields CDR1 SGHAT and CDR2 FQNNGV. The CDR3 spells CASSETGRVYEQYF. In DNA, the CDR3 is TGTGCCAGCAGTGAGACAGGGAGGGTCTACGAGCAGTACTTC.

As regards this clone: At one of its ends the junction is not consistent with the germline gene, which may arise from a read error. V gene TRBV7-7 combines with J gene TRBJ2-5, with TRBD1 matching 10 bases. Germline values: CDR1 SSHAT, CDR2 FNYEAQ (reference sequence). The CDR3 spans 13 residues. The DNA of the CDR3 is TGTGCTAGCAGCAAGGACAGGGGGGAGACCCAGTACTTC. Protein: CASSKDRGETQYF.

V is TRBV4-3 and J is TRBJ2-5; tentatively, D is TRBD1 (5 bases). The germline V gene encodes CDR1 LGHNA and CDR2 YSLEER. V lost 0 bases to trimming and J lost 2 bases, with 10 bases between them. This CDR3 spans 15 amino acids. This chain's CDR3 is CASSQDLQGQETQYF. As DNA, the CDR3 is TGCGCCAGCAGCCAAGATCTCCAGGGACAAGAGACCCAGTACTTC.